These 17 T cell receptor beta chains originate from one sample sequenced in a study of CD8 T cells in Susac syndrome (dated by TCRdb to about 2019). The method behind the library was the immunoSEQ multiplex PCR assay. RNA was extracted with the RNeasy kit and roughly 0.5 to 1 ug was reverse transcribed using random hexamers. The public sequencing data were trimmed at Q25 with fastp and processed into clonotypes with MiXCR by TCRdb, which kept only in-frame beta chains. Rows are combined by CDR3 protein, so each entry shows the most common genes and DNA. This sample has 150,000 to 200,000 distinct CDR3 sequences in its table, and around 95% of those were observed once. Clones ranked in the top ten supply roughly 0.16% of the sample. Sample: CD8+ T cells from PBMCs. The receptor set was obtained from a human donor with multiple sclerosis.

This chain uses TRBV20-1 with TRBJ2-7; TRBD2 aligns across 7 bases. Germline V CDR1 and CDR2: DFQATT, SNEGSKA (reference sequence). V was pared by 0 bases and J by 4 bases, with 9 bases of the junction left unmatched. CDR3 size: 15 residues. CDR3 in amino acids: CSARDLGEGRYEQYF. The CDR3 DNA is TGCAGTGCTAGAGATCTGGGGGAGGGCCGGTACGAGCAGTACTTC.

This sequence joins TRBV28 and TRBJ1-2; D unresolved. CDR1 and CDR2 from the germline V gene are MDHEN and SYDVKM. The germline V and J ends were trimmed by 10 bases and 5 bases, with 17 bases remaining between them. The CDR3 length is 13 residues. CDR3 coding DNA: TGTGCCACCGCACTCCGGGTTCGGTATGGCTACACCTTC. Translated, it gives CATALRVRYGYTF.

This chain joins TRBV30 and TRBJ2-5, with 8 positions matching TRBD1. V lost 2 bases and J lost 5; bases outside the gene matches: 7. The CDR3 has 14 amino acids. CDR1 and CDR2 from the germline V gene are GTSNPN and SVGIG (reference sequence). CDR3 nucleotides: TGTGCCTGGAGTTACGGGACAGGTACTGAGACCCAGTACTTC. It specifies CAWSYGTGTETQYF. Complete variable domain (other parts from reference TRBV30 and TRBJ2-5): SQTIHQWPATLVQPVGSPLSLECTVEGTSNPNLYWYRQAAGRGLQLLFYSVGIGQISSEVPQNLSASRPQDRQFILSSKKLLLSDSGFYLCAWSYGTGTETQYFGPGTRLLVL.

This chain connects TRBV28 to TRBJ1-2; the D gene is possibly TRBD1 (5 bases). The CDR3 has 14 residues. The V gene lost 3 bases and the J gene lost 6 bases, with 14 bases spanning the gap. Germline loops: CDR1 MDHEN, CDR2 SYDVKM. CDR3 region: CASSFYAGHDGYTF. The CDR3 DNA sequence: TGTGCCAGCAGTTTCTACGCGGGGCATGATGGCTACACCTTC.

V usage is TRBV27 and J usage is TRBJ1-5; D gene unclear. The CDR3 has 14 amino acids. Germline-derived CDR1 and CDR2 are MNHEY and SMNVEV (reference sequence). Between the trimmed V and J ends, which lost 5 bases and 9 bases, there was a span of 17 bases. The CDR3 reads CASSPRPALVPQHF. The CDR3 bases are TGTGCCAGCAGTCCCCGTCCTGCGCTTGTGCCCCAGCATTTT.

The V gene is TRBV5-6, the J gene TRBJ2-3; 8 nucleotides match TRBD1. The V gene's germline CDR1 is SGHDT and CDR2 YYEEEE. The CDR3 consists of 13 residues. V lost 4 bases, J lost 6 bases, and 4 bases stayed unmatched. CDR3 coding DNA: TGTGCCAGCAGCATAAGGGACAGGGATACGCAGTATTTT. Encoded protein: CASSIRDRDTQYF. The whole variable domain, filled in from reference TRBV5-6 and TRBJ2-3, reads DAGVTQSPTHLIKTRGQQVTLRCSPKSGHDTVSWYQQALGQGPQFIFQYYEEEERQRGNFPDRFSGHQFPNYSSELNVNALLLGDSALYLCASSIRDRDTQYFGPGTRLTVL.

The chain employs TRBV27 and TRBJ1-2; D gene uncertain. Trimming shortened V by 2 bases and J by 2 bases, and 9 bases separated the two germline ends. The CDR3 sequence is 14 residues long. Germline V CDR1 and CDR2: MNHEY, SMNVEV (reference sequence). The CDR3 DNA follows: TGTGCCAGCAGTTTAAGCCGTAGCAACTATGGCTACACCTTC. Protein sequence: CASSLSRSNYGYTF.

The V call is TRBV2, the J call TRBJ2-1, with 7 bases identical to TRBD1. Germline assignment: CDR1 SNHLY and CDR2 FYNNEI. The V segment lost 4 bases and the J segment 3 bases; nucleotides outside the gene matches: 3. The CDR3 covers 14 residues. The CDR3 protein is CASSAGQVYNEQFF. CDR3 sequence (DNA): TGTGCCAGCAGTGCCGGACAGGTCTACAATGAGCAGTTCTTC.

The CDR3 sequence: CSARVGEDNQPQHF. CDR3 bases: TGCAGTGCTAGAGTAGGGGAGGACAATCAGCCCCAGCATTTT. This chain connects TRBV20-1 to TRBJ1-5; TRBD1 is a possible D gene (5 bases). V lost 1 base and J lost 3, with 10 bases in between. Germline V lookup: CDR1 DFQATT, CDR2 SNEGSKA (reference sequence). This CDR3 comprises 14 residues.

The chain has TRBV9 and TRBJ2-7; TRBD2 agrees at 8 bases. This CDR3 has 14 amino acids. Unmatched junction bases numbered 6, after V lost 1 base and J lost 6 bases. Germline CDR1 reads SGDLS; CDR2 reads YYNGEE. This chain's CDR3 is CASSVTGGPSEQYF. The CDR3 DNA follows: TGTGCCAGCAGCGTAACGGGAGGGCCGTCCGAGCAGTACTTC.

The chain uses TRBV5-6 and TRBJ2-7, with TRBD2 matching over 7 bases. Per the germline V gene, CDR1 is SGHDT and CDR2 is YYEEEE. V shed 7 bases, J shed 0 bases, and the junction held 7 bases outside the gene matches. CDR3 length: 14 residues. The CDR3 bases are TGTGCCAGCGGATCAGGACTAGTCTCCTACGAGCAGTACTTC. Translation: CASGSGLVSYEQYF.

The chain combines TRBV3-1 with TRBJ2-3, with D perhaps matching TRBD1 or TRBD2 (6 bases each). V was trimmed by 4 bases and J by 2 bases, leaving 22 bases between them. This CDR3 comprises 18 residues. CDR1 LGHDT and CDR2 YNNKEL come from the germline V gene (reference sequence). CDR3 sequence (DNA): TGTGCCAGCAGCCCACCTACCTCGGGGGCCGACCTCACAGATACGCAGTATTTT. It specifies CASSPPTSGADLTDTQYF.

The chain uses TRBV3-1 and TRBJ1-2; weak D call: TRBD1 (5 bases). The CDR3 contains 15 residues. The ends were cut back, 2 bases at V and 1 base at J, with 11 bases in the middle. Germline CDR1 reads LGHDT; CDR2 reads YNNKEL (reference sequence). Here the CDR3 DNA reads TGTGCCAGCAGCCAAAGACAGACACATAACTATGGCTACACCTTC. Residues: CASSQRQTHNYGYTF.

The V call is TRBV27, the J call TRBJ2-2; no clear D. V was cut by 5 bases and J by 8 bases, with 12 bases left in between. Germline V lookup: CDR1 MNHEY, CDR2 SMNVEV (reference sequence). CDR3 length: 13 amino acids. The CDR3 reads CASSLTFGGELFF. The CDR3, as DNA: TGTGCCAGCAGTCTCACCTTTGGTGGGGAGCTGTTTTTT.

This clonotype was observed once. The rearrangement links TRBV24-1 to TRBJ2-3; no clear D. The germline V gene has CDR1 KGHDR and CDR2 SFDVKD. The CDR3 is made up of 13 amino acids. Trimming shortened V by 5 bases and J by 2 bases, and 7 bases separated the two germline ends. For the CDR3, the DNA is TGTGCCACCAGTGTCGGGTCCACAGATACGCAGTATTTT. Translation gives CATSVGSTDTQYF.

CDR3 DNA sequence: TGTGCCAGTAGTACCCTGGACACCCCGCGGAGGGTCCTCCACTTT. This codes for CASSTLDTPRRVLHF. The rearrangement links TRBV19 to TRBJ1-6; TRBD1 is a possible D gene (5 bases). Between the trimmed V and J ends, which lost 4 bases and 15 bases, there was a span of 22 bases. Germline V CDR1 and CDR2: LNHDA, SQIVND (reference sequence). This CDR3 has 15 amino acids.

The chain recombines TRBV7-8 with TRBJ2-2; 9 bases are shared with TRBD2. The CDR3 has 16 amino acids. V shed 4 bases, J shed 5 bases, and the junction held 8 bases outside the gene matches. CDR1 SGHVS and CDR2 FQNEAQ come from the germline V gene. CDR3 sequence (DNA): TGTGCCAGCAGCTCGGCCGCGGGGGGGCGGACCGGGGAGCTGTTTTTT. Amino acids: CASSSAAGGRTGELFF. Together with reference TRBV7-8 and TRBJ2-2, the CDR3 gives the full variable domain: GAGVSQSPRYKVAKRGQDVALRCDPISGHVSLFWYQQALGQGPEFLTYFQNEAQLDKSGLPSDRFFAERPEGSVSTLKIQRTQQEDSAVYLCASSSAAGGRTGELFFGEGSRLTVL.